These 5 T cell receptor beta chains came from one sample sequenced in a study of PD-1 blockade in classical Hodgkin lymphoma. Measured with immunoSEQ multiplex PCR; TCRdb has only the in-frame clones, and not every one. In the table there are tens of thousands of clones, around 90% of which are singletons. Every single patient, without exception, relapsed after autologous stem cell transplantation, and brentuximab vedotin exposure varied. Material: peripheral blood mononuclear cells (PBMCs), obtained at baseline. The receptor source for this set is a human donor with classical Hodgkin lymphoma.

This clone was recorded only once. The J gene is TRBJ2-7, the V gene TRBV10-1, with D perhaps matching TRBD1 or TRBD2 (5 bases each). The length of the CDR3 is 14 residues. In germline, CDR1 is WNHNN, CDR2 SYGVQD (reference sequence). Trimming left V 4 bases short and J 2 bases short, with 12 bases between. CDR3 protein: CASSGARDPYEQYF. For the CDR3, the DNA is TGCGCCAGCAGTGGTGCCCGGGACCCCTACGAGCAGTACTTC.

In its sample, this clone was seen a few times. The J gene is TRBJ2-7, the V gene TRBV7-3; tentatively, D is TRBD2 (5 bases). The V and J ends lost 2 bases and 5 bases respectively, with 10 bases between them. The germline V gene has CDR1 SGHTA and CDR2 FQGTGA. The CDR3 contains 13 residues. The CDR3 loop reads CASSLVFGDEQYF. CDR3 DNA: TGTGCCAGCAGCTTAGTTTTCGGGGACGAGCAGTACTTC.

J is TRBJ2-7 and V is TRBV27, with D uncertain. Between the trimmed V and J ends, which lost 8 bases and 3 bases, there was a span of 8 bases. This CDR3 is 11 amino acids long. Per germline, CDR1 MNHEY and CDR2 SMNVEV (reference sequence). Here the CDR3 DNA reads TGTGCCAGCGGCCCCTTCTACGAGCAGTACTTC. It encodes CASGPFYEQYF.

V gene TRBV29-1 combines with J gene TRBJ2-3, with D uncertain. This CDR3 is built from 14 residues. The germline V and J ends were trimmed by 1 base and 1 base, with 9 bases remaining between them. CDR1 SQVTM and CDR2 ANQGSEA come from the germline V gene. The CDR3 sequence is CSVEGLIGTDTQYF. Here the CDR3 DNA reads TGCAGCGTTGAAGGTCTAATAGGCACAGATACGCAGTATTTT.

The chain employs TRBV7-9 and TRBJ1-1; D remains ambiguous. The ends were cut back, 3 bases at V and 1 base at J, with 3 bases in the middle. Germline CDR1 reads SEHNR; CDR2 reads FQNEAQ (reference sequence). This CDR3 has 12 residues. CDR3 sequence reads: CASSFQNTEAFF. The CDR3 nucleotides are TGTGCCAGCAGCTTCCAGAACACTGAAGCTTTCTTT.